This T cell receptor beta chain was captured by sequencing in a study of cytomegalovirus exposure and HLA in healthy donors. Study in general: In a previous analysis, some 110 million unique TCR beta sequences were found from some 200 million T cells.

The PCR employed 60 Vbeta primers together with 13 Jbeta primers. This table comes from immunoSEQ multiplex PCR, and its TCRdb copy is limited to in-frame clones, with some not included. Here the sample spans 100,000 or so clones, around 84% being singletons. General study findings and limits: Follow-up analysis later connected one missense variant in DCLRE1C with trimming of TCR beta V- and J-genes. Exclusion applied to some V segments, including TRBV6-2 and TRBV6-3, as they were indistinguishable.

The CDR3 contains 15 residues. CDR1 and CDR2 from the germline V gene are MNHEY and SMNVEV (reference sequence). The trim removed 8 bases at V and 0 bases at J, leaving 9 bases unmatched. With respect to this clone: Its specificity is not known.

V and J are TRBV27 and TRBJ2-7; TRBD2 agrees at 8 bases. The TCR sequence derives from a man in his late teens or twenties in good health and CMV-seronegative. Material for sequencing was PBMCs. CDR3 sequence (DNA): TGTGCCAGCTTCCCCAGCGGGAGTCACTCCTACGAGCAGTACTTC. Its translation: CASFPSGSHSYEQYF.